This T cell receptor beta chain was recorded in a study of cytomegalovirus exposure and HLA in healthy donors. Whole-study results and caveats: A few chains tied to CMV proved CMV antigen-specific in vitro. Productive status was seen about 87% or about 30% of the time for most TCR beta V segments in an earlier analysis.

Samples came from healthy bone marrow donors. At the time of sampling, donors were nominally healthy, though unrecorded immune exposures were likely. Note on this clone: What it binds is unknown.

PCR primers comprised 60 Vbeta and 13 Jbeta primers. Data came from immunoSEQ multiplex PCR; TCRdb stores just in-frame clones and leaves some out. Of 150,000 or so clones listed, roughly 85% were seen once; the top ten hold about 0.93%. The ends were cut back, 7 bases at V and 9 bases at J, with 17 bases in the middle. This CDR3 region has 13 residues. Per the germline V gene, CDR1 is SNHLY and CDR2 is FYNNEI. The rearrangement uses TRBV2 and TRBJ2-3; TRBD1 might be the D (5 bases). The sequenced material came from PBMCs. This receptor was taken from a woman between 45 and 60 years old in good health and CMV-seropositive. As DNA, the CDR3 is TGTGCCAGCACTCTATCAGGGCCCGGGACGCAGTATTTT. Translating gives CASTLSGPGTQYF. The whole variable domain, filled in from reference TRBV2 and TRBJ2-3, reads EPEVTQTPSHQVTQMGQEVILRCVPISNHLYFYWYRQILGQKVEFLVSFYNNEISEKSEIFDDQFSVERPDGSNFTLKIRSTKLEDSAMYFCASTLSGPGTQYFGPGTRLTVL.